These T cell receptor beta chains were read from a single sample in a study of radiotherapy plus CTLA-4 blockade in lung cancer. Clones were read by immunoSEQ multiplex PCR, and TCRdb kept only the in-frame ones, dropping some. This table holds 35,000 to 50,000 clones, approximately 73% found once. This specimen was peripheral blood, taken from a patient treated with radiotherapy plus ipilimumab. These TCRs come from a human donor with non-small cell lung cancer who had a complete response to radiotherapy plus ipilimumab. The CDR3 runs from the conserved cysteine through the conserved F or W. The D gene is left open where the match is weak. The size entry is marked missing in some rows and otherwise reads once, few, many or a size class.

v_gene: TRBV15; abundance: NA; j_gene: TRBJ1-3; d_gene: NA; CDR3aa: CATSTGLRGPGNTIYF; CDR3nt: TGTGCCACCAGCACCGGACTACGAGGCCCTGGAAACACCATATATTTT
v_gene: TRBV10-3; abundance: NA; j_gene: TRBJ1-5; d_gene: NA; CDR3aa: CAISQLQGSQPQHF; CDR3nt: TGTGCCATCAGCCAATTACAGGGTAGTCAGCCCCAGCATTTT
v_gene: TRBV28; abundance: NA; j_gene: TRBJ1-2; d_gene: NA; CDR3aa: CASSSHHQVPYGYTF; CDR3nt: TGTGCCAGCAGTTCCCACCATCAGGTACCCTATGGCTACACCTTC
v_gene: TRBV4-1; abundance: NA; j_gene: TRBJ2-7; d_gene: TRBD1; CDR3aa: CASSQEDRGLYEQYF; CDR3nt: TGCGCCAGCAGCCAAGAAGACAGGGGGCTTTACGAGCAGTACTTC
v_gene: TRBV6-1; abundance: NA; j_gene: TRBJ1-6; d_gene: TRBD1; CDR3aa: CASRTGTSLPLHF; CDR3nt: TGTGCCAGCCGGACAGGAACATCATTGCCCCTCCACTTT
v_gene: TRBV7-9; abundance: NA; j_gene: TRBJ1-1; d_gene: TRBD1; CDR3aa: CASSFTGTGQITASF; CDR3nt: TGTGCCAGCAGCTTTACCGGGACAGGGCAAATTACGGCTTCCTTT
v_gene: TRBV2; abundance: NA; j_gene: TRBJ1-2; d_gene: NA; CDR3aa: CASSMGRSSNSYTF; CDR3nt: TGTGCCAGCAGCATGGGCAGGTCGTCGAATAGTTACACCTTC
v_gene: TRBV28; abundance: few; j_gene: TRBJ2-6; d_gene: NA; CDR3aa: CASSPHGSSGANVLTF; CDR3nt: TGTGCCAGCAGTCCTCATGGCAGCTCTGGGGCCAACGTCCTGACTTTC
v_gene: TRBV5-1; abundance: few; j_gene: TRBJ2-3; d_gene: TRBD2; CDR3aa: CASSLMFRTGGDTQYF; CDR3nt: TGCGCCAGCAGCTTGATGTTTCGTACGGGGGGAGATACGCAGTATTTT
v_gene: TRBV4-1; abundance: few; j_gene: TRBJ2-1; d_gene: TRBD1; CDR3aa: CASSQAEGAYEQFF; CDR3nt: TGCGCCAGCAGCCAAGCCGAGGGGGCTTACGAGCAGTTCTTC
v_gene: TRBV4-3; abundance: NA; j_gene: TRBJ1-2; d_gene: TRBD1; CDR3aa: CASSQTGGANYGYTF; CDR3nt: TGCGCCAGCAGCCAGACAGGGGGCGCCAACTATGGCTACACCTTC
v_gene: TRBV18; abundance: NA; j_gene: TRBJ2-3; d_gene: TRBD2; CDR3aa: CASSPQAGGAIDTQYF; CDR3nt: TGTGCCAGCTCACCTCAAGCGGGGGGGGCGATAGATACGCAGTATTTT
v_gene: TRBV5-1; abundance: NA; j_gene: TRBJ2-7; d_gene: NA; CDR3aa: CASSLNSYEQYF; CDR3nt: TGCGCCAGCAGCTTGAACAGCTACGAGCAGTACTTC
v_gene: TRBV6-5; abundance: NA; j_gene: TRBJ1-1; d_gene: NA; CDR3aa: CASRRRELMNTEAFF; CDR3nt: TGTGCCAGCAGGCGGCGCGAGTTAATGAACACTGAAGCTTTCTTT
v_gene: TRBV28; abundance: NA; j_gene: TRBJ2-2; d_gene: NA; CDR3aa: CASSDLGGDGELFF; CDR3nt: TGTGCCAGCAGCGATCTCGGGGGTGACGGGGAGCTGTTTTTT
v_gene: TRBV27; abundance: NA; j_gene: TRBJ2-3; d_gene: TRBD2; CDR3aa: CASSGGAGWGDTQYF; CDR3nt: TGTGCCAGCAGTGGGGGAGCGGGGTGGGGAGATACGCAGTATTTT
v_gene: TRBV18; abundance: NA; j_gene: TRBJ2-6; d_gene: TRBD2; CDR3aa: CASSPFPAGGYSGANVLTF; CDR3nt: TGTGCCAGCTCACCTTTCCCTGCGGGAGGGTACTCTGGGGCCAACGTCCTGACTTTC
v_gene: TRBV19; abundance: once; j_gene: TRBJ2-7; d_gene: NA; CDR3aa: CASSIRGKGNEQYF; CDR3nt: TGTGCCAGTAGTATTAGAGGGAAGGGAAACGAGCAGTACTTC
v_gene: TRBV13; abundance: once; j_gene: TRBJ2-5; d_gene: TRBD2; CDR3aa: CASSHRLAGWGETQYF; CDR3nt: TGTGCCAGCAGCCATCGACTAGCGGGGTGGGGGGAGACCCAGTACTTC
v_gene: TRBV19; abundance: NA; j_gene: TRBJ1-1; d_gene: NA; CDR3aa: CASSIRQNTEAFF; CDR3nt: TGTGCCAGTAGTATTCGACAGAACACTGAAGCTTTCTTT
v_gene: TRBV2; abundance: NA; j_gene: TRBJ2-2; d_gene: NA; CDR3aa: CASPKVGGGRDTGELFF; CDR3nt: TGTGCCAGCCCCAAGGTCGGGGGCGGGAGAGACACCGGGGAGCTGTTTTTT
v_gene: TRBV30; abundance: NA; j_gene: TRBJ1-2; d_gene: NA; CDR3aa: CAWRGQGNYGYTF; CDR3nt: TGTGCCTGGAGAGGGCAGGGCAACTATGGCTACACCTTC
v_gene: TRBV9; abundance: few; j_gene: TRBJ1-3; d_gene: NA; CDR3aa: CASSVGRGTAFGNTIYF; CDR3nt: TGTGCCAGCAGCGTAGGTCGGGGGACCGCTTTCGGAAACACCATATATTTT
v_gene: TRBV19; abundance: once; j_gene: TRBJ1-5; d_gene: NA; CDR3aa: CASSTQAGNSNQPQHF; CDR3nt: TGTGCCAGTAGTACACAAGCGGGGAATAGCAATCAGCCCCAGCATTTT
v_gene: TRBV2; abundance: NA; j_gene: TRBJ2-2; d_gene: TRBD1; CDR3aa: CASSEALGQGGAPDTGELFF; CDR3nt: TGTGCCAGCAGTGAAGCCCTTGGACAGGGTGGGGCCCCGGACACCGGGGAGCTGTTTTTT